The T cell receptor beta chain described here comes from a study of regulatory T cells in long-lasting Graves disease. General study findings and limits: Persistent disease preferred TRBV28, TRBJ1-2 and TRBJ2-5.

CDR1 is MDHEN and CDR2 is SYDVKM in the germline V gene. This CDR3 has 15 amino acids. Sequencing libraries for TCR beta were prepared with iRepertoire HTBI primers and Arm-PCR of CDR3 regions. TCRdb passed the multiplex PCR reads through MiXCR, listing each CDR3 protein once. The sample lists 550,000 to 700,000 distinct CDR3 sequences; roughly 15% were seen once. A remark on this clonotype: The target antigen is unknown. A read error may produce the germline difference seen at one junction end.

Time point of the sample: newly diagnosed GD, antithyroid drugs for less than 3 months. RNA from PBMCs was the source of the TCR library. The sample also formed part of further work on T cells in Graves' hyperthyroidism and ophthalmopathy. That source adds: Graves' hyperthyroidism is called stable when ophthalmopathy does not progress within 18 months. Carried out on the TCR CDR3, a first-round RT-PCR used the HTBI primer set.

The clonotype was recovered from a man aged 18 to 29 with Graves disease. The J gene is TRBJ2-7, the V gene TRBV28; TRBD2 aligns across 9 bases. The sample here was peripheral blood mononuclear cells (PBMCs), taken at new diagnosis, from a patient treated with antithyroid drugs. The DNA of the CDR3 is TGTGCCAGCACCCCCGGTGGGACTAGCCCCTATGAGCAGTACTTC. It is translated as CASTPGGTSPYEQYF.